This TCR beta chain was sequenced in a study of blood T cells in healthy people across ages. About the study: About one barcoded beta molecule per two T cells was the capture yield of template switching. Study-level results: Higher diversity, along with more naive CD4+ cells, distinguished long-lived donors from aged donors. Roughly linearly, TCR beta diversity per million T cells fell as age increased.

Together with a sample-barcoded 5' primer, a J-beta primer mix was included in a second PCR lasting roughly 6 to 12 cycles. Every cDNA molecule carried a tag from a template-switch adaptor bearing 12 random nucleotides. TCRdb re-analysed the 5' RACE reads in MiXCR, keeping a single row per CDR3 protein. The sample shows approximately 670,000 distinct CDR3 sequences, 40% to 45% of them seen only once. This clonotype was observed once. The antigen is undetermined. At one boundary the junction diverges from the germline segment, which might be a read error. In germline, CDR1 is MDHEN, CDR2 SYDVKM. The CDR3 covers 16 residues.

This receptor was taken from a man older than 75 in good health. The chain recombines TRBV28 with TRBJ2-4; 8 positions agree with TRBD2. Sequenced: blood. CDR3 amino acids: CTSSPSGSPTKNIQYF. CDR3 bases: TGTACCAGCAGCCCCAGCGGGAGCCCCACCAAAAACATTCAGTACTTC.